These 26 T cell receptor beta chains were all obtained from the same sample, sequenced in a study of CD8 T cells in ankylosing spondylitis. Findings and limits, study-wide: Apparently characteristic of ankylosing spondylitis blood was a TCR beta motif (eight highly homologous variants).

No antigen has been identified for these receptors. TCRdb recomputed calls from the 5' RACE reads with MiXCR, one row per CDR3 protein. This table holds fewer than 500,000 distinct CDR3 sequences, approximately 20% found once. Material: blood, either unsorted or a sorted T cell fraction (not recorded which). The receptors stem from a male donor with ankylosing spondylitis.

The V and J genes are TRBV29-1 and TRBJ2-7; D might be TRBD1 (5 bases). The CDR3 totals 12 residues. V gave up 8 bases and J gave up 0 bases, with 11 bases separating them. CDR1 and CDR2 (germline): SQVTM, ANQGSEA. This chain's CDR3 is CSYQGLSYEQYF. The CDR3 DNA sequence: TGCAGCTACCAGGGCCTCTCCTACGAGCAGTACTTC.

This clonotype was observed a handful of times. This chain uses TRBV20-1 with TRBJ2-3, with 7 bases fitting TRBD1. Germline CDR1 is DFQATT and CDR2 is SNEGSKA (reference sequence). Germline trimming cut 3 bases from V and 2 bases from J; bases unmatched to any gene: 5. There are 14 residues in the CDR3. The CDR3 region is CSARGDSYTDTQYF. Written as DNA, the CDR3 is TGCAGTGCTAGGGGGGACAGCTACACAGATACGCAGTATTTT.

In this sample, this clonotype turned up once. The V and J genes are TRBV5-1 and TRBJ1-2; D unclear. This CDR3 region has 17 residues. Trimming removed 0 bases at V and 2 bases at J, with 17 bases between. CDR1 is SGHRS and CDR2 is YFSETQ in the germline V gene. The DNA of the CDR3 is TGCGCCAGCAGCTTGGGAACAGATCCAGTTGCCAACTATGGCTACACCTTC. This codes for CASSLGTDPVANYGYTF.

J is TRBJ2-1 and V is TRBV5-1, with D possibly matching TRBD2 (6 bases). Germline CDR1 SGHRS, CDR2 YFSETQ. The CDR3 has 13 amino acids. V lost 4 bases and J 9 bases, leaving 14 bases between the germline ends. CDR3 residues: CASSRGWDSEQFF. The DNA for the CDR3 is TGCGCCAGCAGCAGGGGTTGGGACTCTGAGCAGTTCTTC. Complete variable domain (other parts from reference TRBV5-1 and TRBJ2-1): KAGVTQTPRYLIKTRGQQVTLSCSPISGHRSVSWYQQTPGQGLQFLFEYFSETQRNKGNFPGRFSGRQFSNSRSEMNVSTLELGDSALYLCASSRGWDSEQFFGPGTRLTVL.

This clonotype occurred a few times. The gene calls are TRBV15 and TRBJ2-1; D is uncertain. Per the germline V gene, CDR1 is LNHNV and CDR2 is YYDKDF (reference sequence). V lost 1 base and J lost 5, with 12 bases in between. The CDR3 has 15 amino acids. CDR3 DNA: TGTGCCACCAGCAGAGCAATGTGGCCAAACAATGAGCAGTTCTTC. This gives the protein CATSRAMWPNNEQFF.

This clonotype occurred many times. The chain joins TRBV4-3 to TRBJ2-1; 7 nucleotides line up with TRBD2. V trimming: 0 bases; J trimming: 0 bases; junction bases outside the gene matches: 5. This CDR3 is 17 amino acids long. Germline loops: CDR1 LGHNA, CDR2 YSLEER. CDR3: CASSQEASGGSYNEQFF. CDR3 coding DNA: TGCGCCAGCAGCCAAGAGGCTAGCGGAGGCTCCTACAATGAGCAGTTCTTC.

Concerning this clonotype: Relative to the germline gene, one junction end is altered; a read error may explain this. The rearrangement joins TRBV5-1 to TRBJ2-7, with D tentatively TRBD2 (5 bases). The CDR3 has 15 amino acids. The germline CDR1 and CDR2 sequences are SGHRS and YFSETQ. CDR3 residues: CVSSLAGASPGEQYF. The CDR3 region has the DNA TGCGTCAGCAGCTTGGCGGGCGCCTCCCCGGGCGAGCAGTACTTC.

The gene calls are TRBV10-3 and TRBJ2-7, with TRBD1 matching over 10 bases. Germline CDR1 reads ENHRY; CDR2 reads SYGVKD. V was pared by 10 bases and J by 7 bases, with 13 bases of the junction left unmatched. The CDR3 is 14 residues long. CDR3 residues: CATRGVTGGWEQYF. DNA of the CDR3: TGTGCCACCCGGGGGGTGACAGGGGGCTGGGAGCAGTACTTC.

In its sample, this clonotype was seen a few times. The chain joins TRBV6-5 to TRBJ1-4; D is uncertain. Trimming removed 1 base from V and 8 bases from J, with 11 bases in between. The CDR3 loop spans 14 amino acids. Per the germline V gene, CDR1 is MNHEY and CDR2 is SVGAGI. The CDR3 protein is CASSYYSVREKLFF. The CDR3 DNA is TGTGCCAGCAGTTACTACAGCGTGAGGGAAAAACTGTTTTTT.

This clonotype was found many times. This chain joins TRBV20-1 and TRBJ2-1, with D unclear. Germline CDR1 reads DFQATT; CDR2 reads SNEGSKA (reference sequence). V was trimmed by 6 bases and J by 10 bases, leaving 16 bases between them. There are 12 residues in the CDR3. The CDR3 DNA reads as TGCAGTGCCAATCCCGATCCAAGGGAGCAGTTCTTC. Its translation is CSANPDPREQFF.

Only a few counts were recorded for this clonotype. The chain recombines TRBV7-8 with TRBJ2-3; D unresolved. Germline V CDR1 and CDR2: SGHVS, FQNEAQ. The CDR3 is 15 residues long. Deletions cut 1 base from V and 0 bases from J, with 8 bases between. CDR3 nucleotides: TGTGCCAGCAGCTTAGTGCAGGAGAGCACAGATACGCAGTATTTT. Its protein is CASSLVQESTDTQYF.

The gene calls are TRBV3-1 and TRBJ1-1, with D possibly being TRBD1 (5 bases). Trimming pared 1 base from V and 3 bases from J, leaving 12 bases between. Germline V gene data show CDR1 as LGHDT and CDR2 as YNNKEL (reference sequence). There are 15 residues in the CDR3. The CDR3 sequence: CASSQVPGPDTEAFF. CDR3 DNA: TGTGCCAGCAGCCAAGTCCCAGGGCCGGACACTGAAGCTTTCTTT.

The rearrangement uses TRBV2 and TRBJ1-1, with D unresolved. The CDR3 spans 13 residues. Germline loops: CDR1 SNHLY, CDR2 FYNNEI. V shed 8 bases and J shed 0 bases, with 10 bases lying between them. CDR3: CASLLFVNTEAFF. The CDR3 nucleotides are TGTGCCAGCCTGCTGTTTGTGAACACTGAAGCTTTCTTT.

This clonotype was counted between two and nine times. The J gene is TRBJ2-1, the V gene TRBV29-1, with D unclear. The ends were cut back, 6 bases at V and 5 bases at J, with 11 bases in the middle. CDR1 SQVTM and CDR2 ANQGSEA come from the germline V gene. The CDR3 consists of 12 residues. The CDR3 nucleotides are TGCAGCGTCGGACCCGCTGACAATGAGCAGTTCTTC. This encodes CSVGPADNEQFF.

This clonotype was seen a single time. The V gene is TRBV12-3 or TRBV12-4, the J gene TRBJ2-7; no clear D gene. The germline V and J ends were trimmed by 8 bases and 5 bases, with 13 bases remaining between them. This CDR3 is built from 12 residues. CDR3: CASAQRIDEQYF. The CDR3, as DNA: TGTGCCAGCGCGCAGAGGATCGACGAGCAGTACTTC.

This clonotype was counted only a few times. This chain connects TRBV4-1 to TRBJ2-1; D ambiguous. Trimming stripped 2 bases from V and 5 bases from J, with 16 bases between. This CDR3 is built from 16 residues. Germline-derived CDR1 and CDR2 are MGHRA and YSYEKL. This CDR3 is CASSQKGTTQNNEQFF. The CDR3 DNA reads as TGCGCCAGCAGCCAAAAGGGCACCACCCAAAACAATGAGCAGTTCTTC.

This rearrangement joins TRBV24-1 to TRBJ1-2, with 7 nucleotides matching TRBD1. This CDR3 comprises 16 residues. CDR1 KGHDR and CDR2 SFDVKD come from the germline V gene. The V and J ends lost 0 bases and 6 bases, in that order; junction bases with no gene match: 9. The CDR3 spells CATSDLKDRSRNGYTF. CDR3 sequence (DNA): TGTGCCACCAGTGATTTGAAGGACAGGTCCCGAAATGGCTACACCTTC.

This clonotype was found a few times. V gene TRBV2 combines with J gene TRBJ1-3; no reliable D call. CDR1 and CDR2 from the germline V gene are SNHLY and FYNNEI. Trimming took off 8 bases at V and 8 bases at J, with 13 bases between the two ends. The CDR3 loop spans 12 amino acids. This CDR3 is CASGGYLDTIYF. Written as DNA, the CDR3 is TGTGCCAGCGGAGGGTACTTAGACACCATATATTTT.

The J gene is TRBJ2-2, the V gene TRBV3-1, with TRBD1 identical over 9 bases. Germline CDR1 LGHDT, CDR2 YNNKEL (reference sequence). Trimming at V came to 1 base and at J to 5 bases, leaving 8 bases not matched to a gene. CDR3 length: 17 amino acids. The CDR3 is CASSQVPGQGKTGELFF. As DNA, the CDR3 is TGTGCCAGCAGCCAAGTCCCGGGACAGGGAAAGACCGGGGAGCTGTTTTTT.

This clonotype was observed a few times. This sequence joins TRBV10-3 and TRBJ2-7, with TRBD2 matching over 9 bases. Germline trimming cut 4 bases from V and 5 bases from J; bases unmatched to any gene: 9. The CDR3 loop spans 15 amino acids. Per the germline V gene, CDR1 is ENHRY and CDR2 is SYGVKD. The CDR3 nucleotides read TGTGCCATCAGTGGGTATAGCGGGAGCTACGACGAGCAGTACTTC. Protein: CAISGYSGSYDEQYF.

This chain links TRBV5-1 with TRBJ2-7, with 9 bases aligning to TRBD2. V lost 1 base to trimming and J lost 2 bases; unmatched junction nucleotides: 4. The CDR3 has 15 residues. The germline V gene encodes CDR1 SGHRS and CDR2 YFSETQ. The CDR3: CASSLSPSGTYEQYF. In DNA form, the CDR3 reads TGCGCCAGCAGCTTGTCGCCTAGCGGGACCTACGAGCAGTACTTC.

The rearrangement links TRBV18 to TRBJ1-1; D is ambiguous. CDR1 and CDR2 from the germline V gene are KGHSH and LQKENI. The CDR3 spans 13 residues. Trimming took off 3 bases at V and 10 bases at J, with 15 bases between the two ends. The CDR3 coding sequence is TGTGCCAGCTCACCGGAATACGACTATTCAGCTTTCTTT. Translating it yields CASSPEYDYSAFF.

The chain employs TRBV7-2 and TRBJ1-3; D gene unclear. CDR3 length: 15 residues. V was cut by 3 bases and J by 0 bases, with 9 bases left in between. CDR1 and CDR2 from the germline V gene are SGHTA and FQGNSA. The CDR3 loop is CASSFFSSSGNTIYF. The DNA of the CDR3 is TGTGCCAGCAGCTTCTTCAGTAGCTCTGGAAACACCATATATTTT.

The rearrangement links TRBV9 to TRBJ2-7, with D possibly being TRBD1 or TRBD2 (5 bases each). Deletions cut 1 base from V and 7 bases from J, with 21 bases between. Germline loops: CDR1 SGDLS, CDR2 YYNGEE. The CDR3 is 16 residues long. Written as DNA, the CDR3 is TGTGCCAGCAGCGTACACTCCGGGACGCATGGGGTAGAGCAGTACTTC. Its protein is CASSVHSGTHGVEQYF. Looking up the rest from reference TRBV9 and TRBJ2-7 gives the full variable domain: DSGVTQTPKHLITATGQRVTLRCSPRSGDLSVYWYQQSLDQGLQFLIQYYNGEERAKGNILERFSAQQFPDLHSELNLSSLELGDSALYFCASSVHSGTHGVEQYFGPGTRLTVT.

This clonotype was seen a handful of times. The CDR3: CASSLVDTDEAFF. CDR3 coding DNA: TGCGCCAGCAGCTTGGTGGACACAGATGAAGCTTTCTTT. This sequence joins TRBV5-1 and TRBJ1-1, with D possibly matching TRBD1 (5 bases). Per the germline V gene, CDR1 is SGHRS and CDR2 is YFSETQ. There are 13 residues in the CDR3. V was pared by 0 bases and J by 7 bases, with 10 bases between.

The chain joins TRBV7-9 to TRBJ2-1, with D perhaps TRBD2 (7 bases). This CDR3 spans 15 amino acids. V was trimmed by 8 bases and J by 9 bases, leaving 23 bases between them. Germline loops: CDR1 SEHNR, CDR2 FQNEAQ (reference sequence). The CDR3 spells CASRGASGEVGEQFF. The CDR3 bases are TGTGCCAGCCGGGGGGCTAGCGGAGAAGTGGGTGAGCAGTTCTTC.